Shown below are 27 T cell receptor beta chains from a single sample sequenced in a study of identical twins. TCRdb recomputed calls from the 5' RACE reads with MiXCR, one row per CDR3 protein. The table shows 500,000 or so distinct CDR3 sequences, with 14% occurring only once. These data also featured in a second study, about yellow fever vaccine responses in identical twins.

The sample taken for sequencing was CD4+ T cells sorted from blood. The receptor source for this set is a woman aged 18 to 35 in good health.

This clonotype showed up just a few times. A read error may account for a junction end that differs from germline. The chain couples TRBV5-1 to TRBJ1-1; D is undetermined. Per germline, CDR1 SGHRS and CDR2 YFSETQ. This CDR3 has 13 amino acids. Written as DNA, the CDR3 is TGCGCCAGCAGATTGGTTATCAACACTGAAGCTTTCTTT. Amino acid sequence: CASRLVINTEAFF.

This clonotype has ten or more counts. The chain employs TRBV12-3 or TRBV12-4 and TRBJ2-3; a possible D gene is TRBD1 (5 bases). This CDR3 contains 13 residues. Trimming took off 3 bases at V and 4 bases at J, with 8 bases between the two ends. CDR3: CASSFTRADTQYF. The CDR3 coding sequence is TGTGCCAGCAGTTTCACCAGGGCAGATACGCAGTATTTT.

The V call is TRBV11-2, the J call TRBJ2-7; 7 nucleotides line up with TRBD1. The germline V gene has CDR1 SGHAT and CDR2 FQNNGV. V dropped 3 bases and J dropped 3; count of bases not matched to a gene: 11. CDR3 length: 16 residues. CDR3 DNA sequence: TGTGCCAGCAGCTTCACCCTACAGGGGCCCCACTACGAGCAGTACTTC. It is translated as CASSFTLQGPHYEQYF.

There are many counts of this clonotype. The chain recombines TRBV18 with TRBJ2-1; 10 nucleotides match TRBD2. The CDR3 runs to 16 residues. V lost 0 bases to trimming and J lost 6 bases; unmatched junction nucleotides: 5. Germline V gene sequence: CDR1 KGHSH, CDR2 LQKENI. The CDR3 DNA reads TGTGCCAGCTCACCACCCCTAGCGGGAGCTGGCAATGAGCAGTTCTTC. It translates to CASSPPLAGAGNEQFF. The full variable domain, in which reference TRBV18 and TRBJ2-1 provide the parts outside the CDR3, is NAGVMQNPRHLVRRRGQEARLRCSPMKGHSHVYWYRQLPEEGLKFMVYLQKENIIDESGMPKERFSAEFPKEGPSILRIQQVVRGDSAAYFCASSPPLAGAGNEQFFGPGTRLTVL.

This clonotype was seen at least ten times. The chain employs TRBV5-1 and TRBJ2-5; 7 nucleotides match TRBD2. The V gene end was trimmed by 4 bases and the J gene end by 5 bases; junction bases not matched to a gene: 11. Germline assignment: CDR1 SGHRS and CDR2 YFSETQ. The CDR3 is made up of 15 amino acids. For the CDR3, the DNA is TGCGCCAGCAGCAAAGGGACTACTCCATCGGAGACCCAGTACTTC. Its protein product is CASSKGTTPSETQYF.

This clonotype was seen a handful of times. The chain recombines TRBV11-2 with TRBJ2-5; 10 bases map to TRBD1. V gave up 5 bases and J gave up 2 bases; unmatched junction bases: 5. Germline V lookup: CDR1 SGHAT, CDR2 FQNNGV. The CDR3 consists of 15 residues. The CDR3 sequence is CASSHPGQGQETQYF. The CDR3 bases are TGTGCCAGCAGCCATCCGGGACAGGGGCAAGAGACCCAGTACTTC.

The chain joins TRBV20-1 to TRBJ2-1, with TRBD2 identical over 12 bases. The CDR3 has 13 residues. Germline V lookup: CDR1 DFQATT, CDR2 SNEGSKA (reference sequence). V gave up 6 bases and J gave up 4 bases; unmatched junction bases: 1. The CDR3 DNA reads as TGCAGTGCCGGACTAGCGGGATACAATGAGCAGTTCTTC. Residues: CSAGLAGYNEQFF.

This clonotype was counted a few times. The rearrangement links TRBV7-9 to TRBJ2-5; maybe TRBD1 (5 bases). CDR3 length: 14 amino acids. V lost 5 bases and J 2 bases, leaving 12 bases between the germline ends. Germline lookup yields CDR1 SEHNR and CDR2 FQNEAQ (reference sequence). Written as DNA, the CDR3 is TGTGCCAGCAGCGCCGACAGAGAACAAGAGACCCAGTACTTC. Its protein is CASSADREQETQYF.

This clonotype was seen a few times. V usage is TRBV20-1 and J usage is TRBJ2-3; 8 bases align to TRBD1. CDR1 is DFQATT, CDR2 SNEGSKA, per germline (reference sequence). This CDR3 contains 14 residues. V lost 1 base, J lost 2 bases, and 2 bases stayed unmatched. This CDR3 reads CSARARGLTDTQYF. CDR3 nucleotides: TGCAGTGCTAGAGCCAGGGGGCTCACAGATACGCAGTATTTT.

The table lists this clonotype with a few counts. The V and J genes are TRBV9 and TRBJ2-3; D perhaps matches TRBD1 (5 bases). Trimming shortened V by 0 bases and J by 2 bases, and 13 bases separated the two germline ends. Germline CDR1 reads SGDLS; CDR2 reads YYNGEE. The CDR3 is made up of 16 amino acids. The CDR3 DNA sequence: TGTGCCAGCAGCGTAGACCCCAACAGGCCCACAGATACGCAGTATTTT. It translates to CASSVDPNRPTDTQYF. The variable domain in full, with the rest retrieved from reference TRBV9 and TRBJ2-3, is DSGVTQTPKHLITATGQRVTLRCSPRSGDLSVYWYQQSLDQGLQFLIQYYNGEERAKGNILERFSAQQFPDLHSELNLSSLELGDSALYFCASSVDPNRPTDTQYFGPGTRLTVL.

This clonotype occurred a few times. The chain's CDR3 is CASSRNPDRGNDEQYF. As DNA, the CDR3 is TGTGCCAGCTCGCGAAACCCGGACAGGGGTAACGACGAGCAGTACTTC. This chain uses TRBV18 with TRBJ2-7; the match to TRBD1 covers 9 bases. Trimming cost V 6 bases and J 5 bases; bases outside gene matches: 14. CDR1 is KGHSH and CDR2 is LQKENI in the germline V gene. This CDR3 has 16 residues.

CDR3 DNA sequence: TGTGCCAGCAGTTCAACAGGGGTTCCTGAAGCTTTCTTT. Its protein product is CASSSTGVPEAFF. The chain is built from TRBV12-3 or TRBV12-4 and TRBJ1-1, with 7 positions matching TRBD1. This CDR3 spans 13 amino acids. V was pared by 4 bases and J by 6 bases, with 5 bases of the junction left unmatched.

This clonotype appeared many times. This rearrangement joins TRBV7-2 to TRBJ2-3; 11 positions match TRBD2. The CDR3 runs to 16 residues. In germline, CDR1 is SGHTA, CDR2 FQGNSA. Trimming cost V 2 bases and J 4 bases; bases outside gene matches: 5. This chain's CDR3 is CASSLLAGGPPDTQYF. CDR3 nucleotide sequence: TGTGCCAGCAGCTTACTAGCGGGGGGCCCCCCAGATACGCAGTATTTT.

This clonotype turned up a few times. J is TRBJ2-1 and V is TRBV6-1; 7 bases match TRBD1. The V segment lost 4 bases and the J segment 2 bases; nucleotides outside the gene matches: 5. Germline CDR1 MNHNS, CDR2 SASEGT. The CDR3 has 15 residues. The CDR3 reads CASSGPGQAYNEQFF. DNA for the CDR3: TGTGCCAGCAGTGGGCCCGGACAGGCCTACAATGAGCAGTTCTTC.

This clonotype was seen more than once but under ten times. This chain's CDR3 is CASSYDRETQYF. CDR3 bases: TGTGCCAGCAGTTACGACCGGGAGACCCAGTACTTC. V usage is TRBV6-6 and J usage is TRBJ2-5; D call uncertain. V was trimmed by 2 bases and J by 5 bases, leaving 6 bases between them. CDR1 and CDR2 from the germline V gene are MNHNY and SVGAGI (reference sequence). The CDR3 runs to 12 residues.

The chain has TRBV11-1 and TRBJ2-1, with 11 bases fitting TRBD2. V gave up 1 base and J gave up 9 bases; unmatched junction bases: 5. Germline values: CDR1 SGHAT, CDR2 FQDESV (reference sequence). The CDR3 totals 15 residues. DNA of the CDR3: TGTGCCAGCAGCTTAGAACTAGCGGGAGTACGTGAGCAGTTCTTC. This gives the protein CASSLELAGVREQFF.

This clonotype was counted only a few times. V gene TRBV20-1 combines with J gene TRBJ2-7; D is unclear. The CDR3 length is 12 residues. Trimming stripped 0 bases from V and 4 bases from J, with 7 bases between. The germline V gene encodes CDR1 DFQATT and CDR2 SNEGSKA (reference sequence). The CDR3 DNA sequence: TGCAGTGCTAGAGATCTGGGTTACGAGCAGTACTTC. It is translated as CSARDLGYEQYF.

The chain is built from TRBV4-1 and TRBJ2-3, with D perhaps TRBD1 (5 bases). CDR1 is MGHRA and CDR2 is YSYEKL in the germline V gene. V was cut by 1 base and J by 5 bases, with 16 bases left in between. The CDR3 length is 16 residues. This CDR3 is CASSQGRQGSRDTQYF. CDR3 coding DNA: TGCGCCAGCAGCCAAGGAAGGCAGGGTAGCCGAGATACGCAGTATTTT.

There are a few counts of this clonotype. The rearrangement uses TRBV6-2 or TRBV6-3 and TRBJ2-7; D is possibly TRBD2 (5 bases). The germline V gene has CDR1 MNHEY and CDR2 SVGEGT. V lost 6 bases and J lost 3, with 21 bases in between. The CDR3 totals 16 residues. The CDR3 protein is CASSPGGGSVYYEQYF. Written as DNA, the CDR3 is TGTGCCAGCAGCCCCGGAGGTGGGTCGGTATACTACGAGCAGTACTTC.

This clonotype was counted many times. The V and J genes are TRBV4-2 and TRBJ2-3; D ambiguous. CDR1 is LGHNA and CDR2 is YNFKEQ in the germline V gene. This CDR3 contains 15 residues. The V end was cut by 0 bases, the J end by 2 bases, with 9 bases between. In DNA form, the CDR3 reads TGTGCCAGCAGCCAAGAGGGCTCTTACACAGATACGCAGTATTTT. Amino acid sequence: CASSQEGSYTDTQYF.

Only a few counts were recorded for this clonotype. V usage is TRBV12-3 or TRBV12-4 and J usage is TRBJ1-5, with D possibly TRBD1 on 5 matching bases. The CDR3 contains 13 residues. Trimming left V 6 bases short and J 6 bases short, with 12 bases between. CDR3: CASSYGTFQPQHF. As DNA, the CDR3 is TGTGCCAGCAGCTACGGGACTTTTCAGCCCCAGCATTTT.

This rearrangement joins TRBV6-2 or TRBV6-3 to TRBJ2-6; no reliable D call. Looked up from germline, CDR1 is MNHEY and CDR2 is SVGEGT. This CDR3 spans 16 amino acids. V lost 7 bases, J lost 2 bases, and 15 bases lay in between. CDR3 sequence (DNA): TGTGCCAGCACCAACCCCCTGCGGACTGGGGCCAACGTCCTGACTTTC. Its protein is CASTNPLRTGANVLTF.

In this sample, this clonotype turned up a few times. The chain carries TRBV6-1 and TRBJ2-1, with D possibly being TRBD2 (6 bases). The V gene's germline CDR1 is MNHNS and CDR2 SASEGT. The CDR3 sequence is 16 residues long. Trimming removed 6 bases from V and 7 bases from J, with 22 bases in between. CDR3 in amino acids: CASSSIARPRGNEQFF. The DNA of the CDR3 is TGTGCCAGCAGCTCCATAGCGCGCCCTCGGGGGAATGAGCAGTTCTTC.

This clonotype has only a few counts. This chain links TRBV29-1 with TRBJ2-4; 7 bases fit TRBD2. Per germline, CDR1 SQVTM and CDR2 ANQGSEA. The J segment lost 7 bases and the V segment lost 5 bases, leaving 5 bases of the junction unmatched. The CDR3 length is 12 residues. The CDR3 region has the DNA TGCAGCGTTTGGGACGGGGGGAACATTCAGTACTTC. It codes for CSVWDGGNIQYF.

J is TRBJ2-2 and V is TRBV6-6; D call uncertain. This CDR3 spans 13 amino acids. Between the trimmed V and J ends, which lost 3 bases and 5 bases, there was a span of 7 bases. Looked up from germline, CDR1 is MNHNY and CDR2 is SVGAGI (reference sequence). The CDR3 sequence is CASSYVTTGELFF. The CDR3 DNA sequence: TGTGCCAGCAGTTATGTGACTACCGGGGAGCTGTTTTTT.

This clonotype was picked up many times. The chain combines TRBV6-2 or TRBV6-3 with TRBJ2-7; a weak D match, TRBD2 (5 bases). V gave up 2 bases and J gave up 2 bases, with 10 bases separating them. This CDR3 region has 14 residues. Germline V CDR1 and CDR2: MNHEY, SVGEGT. The CDR3 nucleotides are TGTGCCAGCAGTTACACTAGTCGAGCCTACGAGCAGTACTTC. This sequence encodes CASSYTSRAYEQYF.

The rearrangement joins TRBV15 to TRBJ2-5, with D perhaps TRBD1 or TRBD2 (5 bases each). The germline V gene encodes CDR1 LNHNV and CDR2 YYDKDF (reference sequence). Deletions cut 5 bases from V and 5 bases from J, with 18 bases between. This CDR3 is 15 amino acids long. The CDR3 DNA follows: TGTGCCACCAGCGGGCAATTCGAGGGGCGGGAGACCCAGTACTTC. Translating it yields CATSGQFEGRETQYF.